This T cell receptor (beta chain) was identified in a study of CD8 T cells in ankylosing spondylitis. The CDR3 contains 11 residues. Trimming removed 7 bases from V and 6 bases from J, with 10 bases in between. CDR1 is MNHEY and CDR2 is SMNVEV in the germline V gene (reference sequence). Quantitative 5'-RACE with molecular barcodes was used to make the TCR beta libraries. One entry per CDR3 protein, called by TCRdb with MiXCR from the 5' RACE reads. Among around 250,000 distinct CDR3 sequences, around 10% were seen once, and the ten largest hold about 6.8%. The specimen sequenced was blood, either unsorted or a sorted T cell fraction (not recorded which). V and J are TRBV27 and TRBJ2-7; D call uncertain. This TCR was recovered from a male donor with ankylosing spondylitis or in good health (not recorded which). The CDR3 bases are TGTGCCAGCAAATGGATTCCCGAGCAGTACTTC. This sequence encodes CASKWIPEQYF.